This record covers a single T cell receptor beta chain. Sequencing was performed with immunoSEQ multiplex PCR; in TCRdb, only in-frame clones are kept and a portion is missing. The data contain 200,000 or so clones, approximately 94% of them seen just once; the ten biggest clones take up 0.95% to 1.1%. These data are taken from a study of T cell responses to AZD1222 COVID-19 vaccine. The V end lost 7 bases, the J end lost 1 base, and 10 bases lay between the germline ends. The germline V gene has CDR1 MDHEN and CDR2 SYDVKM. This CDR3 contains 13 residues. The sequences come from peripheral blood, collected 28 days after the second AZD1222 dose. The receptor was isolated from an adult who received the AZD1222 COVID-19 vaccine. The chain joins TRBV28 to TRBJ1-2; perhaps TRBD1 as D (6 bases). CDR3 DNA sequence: TGTGCCAGCACCAACAGGGTTAACTATGGCTACACCTTC. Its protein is CASTNRVNYGYTF.